The rows below give T cell receptor beta chains drawn from one sample of a study of human T cells and chemical hapten exposure. TCRdb re-called the 5' RACE reads through MiXCR, storing one row per CDR3 protein. The data show 95,000 to 120,000 distinct CDR3 sequences, around 20% seen once. Every receptor here comes from a human donor in good health. Both conserved end residues are part of each CDR3. D genes are given only for firm matches. Rows give clone size only sometimes, using once, few, many, or a class for an expanded clone.

j_call d_call v_call clone_size cdr3_nt cdr3_aa
TRBJ2-7 - TRBV25-1 few TGTGTCAGTAAGCCGAGAGTCTCCTACGAGCAGTACTTC CVSKPRVSYEQYF
TRBJ2-3 TRBD2 TRBV5-1 many TGCGCCAGCAGCTTGGAAGGAGGTGCGGGAGGGCCCACAGATACGCAGTATTTT CASSLEGGAGGPTDTQYF
TRBJ2-1 TRBD2 TRBV6-1 - TGTGCCAGCAGTGAAGAGGGCGGGAGTGTCTACAATGAGCAGTTCTTC CASSEEGGSVYNEQFF
TRBJ1-2 - TRBV7-9 few TGTGCCAGCGCGGCAGGGCATACTAACTATGGCTACACCTTC CASAAGHTNYGYTF
TRBJ2-3 TRBD1 TRBV7-2 - TGTGCCAGCAGCCTACGGCTTGGGACAGGGAGCACAGATACGCAGTATTTT CASSLRLGTGSTDTQYF
TRBJ2-3 TRBD1 TRBV4-2 - TGTGCCAGCAGCCGCAGACAGGGAAGCACAGATACGCAGTATTTT CASSRRQGSTDTQYF
TRBJ1-2 - TRBV19 - TGTGCCAGTAGTATTAACAGCCGCGCTGGCTACACCTTC CASSINSRAGYTF
TRBJ1-1 - TRBV6-1 - TGTGCCAGCAGTGAACGCCAAGGCACTGAAGCTTTCTTT CASSERQGTEAFF
TRBJ2-5 - TRBV6-5 few TGTGCCAGCAGTTACTCGCTCCCCGGCCGTCTAGGGGAGACCCAGTACTTC CASSYSLPGRLGETQYF
TRBJ2-7 - TRBV5-4 - TGTGCCAGCAGCCTACCTCCCGCAAGCTACGAGCAGTACTTC CASSLPPASYEQYF
TRBJ1-5 - TRBV2 few TGTGCCAGCAGTGAAACAGTTAGCAATCAGCCCCAGCATTTT CASSETVSNQPQHF
TRBJ2-4 - TRBV7-8 - TGTGCCAGCAGCTCCAGGGACACCCTAGCCAAAAACATTCAGTACTTC CASSSRDTLAKNIQYF
TRBJ1-1 - TRBV7-3 few TGTGCCAGCAGCTTAACCCCCGGTCGGGGGAACACTGAAGCTTTCTTT CASSLTPGRGNTEAFF
TRBJ2-7 TRBD2 TRBV20-1 - TGCAGTACCCTCTCGAGCGGGAGATTCAACGAGCAGTACTTC CSTLSSGRFNEQYF
TRBJ1-5 TRBD1 TRBV6-6 - TGTGCCAGCAACCCGACAGGGGGTTATCAGCCCCAGCATTTT CASNPTGGYQPQHF
TRBJ2-1 TRBD2 TRBV6-6 - TGTGCCAGCCTCCGGGGCGGGGGAAGGGGTGAGCAGTTCTTC CASLRGGGRGEQFF
TRBJ2-7 - TRBV28 few TGTGCCAGCAGGTGGGGCAGCCCCTCCTACGAGCAGTACTTC CASRWGSPSYEQYF
TRBJ1-3 - TRBV14 few TGTGCCAGCAGCCACCTGAGTACTGGAAACACCATATATTTT CASSHLSTGNTIYF
TRBJ2-1 TRBD2 TRBV9 few TGTGCCAGCAAAGAGACTAGCTCGTACAATGAGCAGTTCTTC CASKETSSYNEQFF